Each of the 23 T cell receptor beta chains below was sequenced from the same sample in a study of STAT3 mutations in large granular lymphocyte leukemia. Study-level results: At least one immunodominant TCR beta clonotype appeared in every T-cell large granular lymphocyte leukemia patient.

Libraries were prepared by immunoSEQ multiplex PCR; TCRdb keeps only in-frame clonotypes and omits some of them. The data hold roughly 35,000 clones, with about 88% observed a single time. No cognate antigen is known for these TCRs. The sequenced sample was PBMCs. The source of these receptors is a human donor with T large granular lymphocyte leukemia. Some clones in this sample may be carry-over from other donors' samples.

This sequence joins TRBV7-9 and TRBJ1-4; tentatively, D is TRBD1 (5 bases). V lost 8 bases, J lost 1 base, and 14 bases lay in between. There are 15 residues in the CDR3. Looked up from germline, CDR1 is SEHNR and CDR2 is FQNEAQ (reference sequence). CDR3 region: CASAQRGKTNEKLFF. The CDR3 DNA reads TGTGCCAGCGCACAGAGGGGAAAAACTAATGAAAAACTGTTTTTT.

The CDR3 region is CASSLGEGGATDTQYF. For the CDR3, the DNA is TGTGCCAGCAGCTTAGGTGAGGGGGGAGCCACAGATACGCAGTATTTT. J is TRBJ2-3 and V is TRBV11-3; D assignment may be TRBD1 or TRBD2 (6 bases each). Germline V CDR1 and CDR2: SGHNT, YENEEA. The CDR3 totals 16 residues. V lost 1 base and J lost 2, with 13 bases in between.

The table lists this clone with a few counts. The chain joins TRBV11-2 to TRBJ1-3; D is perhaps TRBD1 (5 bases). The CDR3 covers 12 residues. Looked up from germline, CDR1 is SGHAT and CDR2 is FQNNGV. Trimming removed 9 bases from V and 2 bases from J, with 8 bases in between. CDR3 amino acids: CASEGPGNTIYF. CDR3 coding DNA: TGTGCCAGTGAGGGGCCTGGAAACACCATATATTTT.

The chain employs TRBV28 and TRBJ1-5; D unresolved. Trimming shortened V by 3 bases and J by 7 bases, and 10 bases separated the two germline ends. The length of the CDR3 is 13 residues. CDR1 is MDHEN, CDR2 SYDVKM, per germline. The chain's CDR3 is CASSFSYGQPQHF. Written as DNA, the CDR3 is TGTGCCAGCAGTTTTTCGTACGGACAGCCCCAGCATTTT.

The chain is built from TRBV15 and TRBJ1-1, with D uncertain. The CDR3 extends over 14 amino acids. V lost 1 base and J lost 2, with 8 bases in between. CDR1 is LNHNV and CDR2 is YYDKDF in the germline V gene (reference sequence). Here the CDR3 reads CATSRGAFNTEAFF. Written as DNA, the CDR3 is TGTGCCACCAGCAGAGGGGCCTTCAACACTGAAGCTTTCTTT.

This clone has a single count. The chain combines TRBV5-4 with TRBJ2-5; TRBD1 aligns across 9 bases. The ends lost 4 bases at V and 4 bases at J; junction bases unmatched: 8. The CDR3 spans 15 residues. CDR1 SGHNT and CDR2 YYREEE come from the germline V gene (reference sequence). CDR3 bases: TGTGCCAGCAGCCTAGGGACAGGGAGCGGAGAGACCCAGTACTTC. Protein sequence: CASSLGTGSGETQYF. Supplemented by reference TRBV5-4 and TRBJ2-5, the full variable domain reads ETGVTQSPTHLIKTRGQQVTLRCSSQSGHNTVSWYQQALGQGPQFIFQYYREEENGRGNFPPRFSGLQFPNYSSELNVNALELDDSALYLCASSLGTGSGETQYFGPGTRLLVL.

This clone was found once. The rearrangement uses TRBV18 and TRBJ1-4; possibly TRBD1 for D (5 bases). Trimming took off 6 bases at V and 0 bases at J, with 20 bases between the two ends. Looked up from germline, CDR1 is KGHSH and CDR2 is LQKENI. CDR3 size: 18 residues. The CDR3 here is CASSLGTSSAPTNEKLFF. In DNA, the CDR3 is TGTGCCAGCTCTCTCGGGACCTCCTCCGCACCAACTAATGAAAAACTGTTTTTT.

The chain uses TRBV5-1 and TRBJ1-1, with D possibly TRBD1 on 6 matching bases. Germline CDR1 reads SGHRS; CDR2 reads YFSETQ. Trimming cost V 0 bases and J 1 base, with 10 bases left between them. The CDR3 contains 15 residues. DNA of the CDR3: TGCGCCAGCAGCTTGGAGGGGGGGTGGAACACTGAAGCTTTCTTT. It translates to CASSLEGGWNTEAFF.

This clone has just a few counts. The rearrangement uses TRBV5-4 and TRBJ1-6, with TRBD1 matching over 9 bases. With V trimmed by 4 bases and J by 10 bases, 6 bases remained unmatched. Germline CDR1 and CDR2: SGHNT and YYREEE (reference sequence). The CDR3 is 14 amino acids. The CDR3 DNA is TGTGCCAGCAGCCAAGGACAGGGGACGTCACCCCTCCACTTT. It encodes CASSQGQGTSPLHF.

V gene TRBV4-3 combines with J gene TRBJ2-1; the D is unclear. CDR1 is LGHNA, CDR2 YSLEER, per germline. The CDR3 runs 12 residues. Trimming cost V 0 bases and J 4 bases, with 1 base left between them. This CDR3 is CASSQDYNEQFF. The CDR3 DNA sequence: TGCGCCAGCAGCCAAGATTACAATGAGCAGTTCTTC.

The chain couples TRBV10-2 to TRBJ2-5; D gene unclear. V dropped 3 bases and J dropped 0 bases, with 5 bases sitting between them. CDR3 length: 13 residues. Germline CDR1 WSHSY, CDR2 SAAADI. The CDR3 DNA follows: TGCGCCAGCAGTGATACGTACCAAGAGACCCAGTACTTC. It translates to CASSDTYQETQYF.

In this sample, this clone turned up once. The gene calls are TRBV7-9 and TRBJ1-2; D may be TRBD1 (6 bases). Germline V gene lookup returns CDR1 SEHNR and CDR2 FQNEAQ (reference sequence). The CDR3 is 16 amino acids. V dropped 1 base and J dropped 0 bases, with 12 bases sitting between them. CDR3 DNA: TGTGCCAGCAGCTTAGGACAGGCCATAGCTAACTATGGCTACACCTTC. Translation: CASSLGQAIANYGYTF.

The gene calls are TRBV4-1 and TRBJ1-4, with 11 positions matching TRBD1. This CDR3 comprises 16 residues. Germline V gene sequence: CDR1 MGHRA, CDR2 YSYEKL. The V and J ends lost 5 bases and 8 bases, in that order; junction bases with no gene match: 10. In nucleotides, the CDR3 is TGCGCCAGCAGCAAAGGACAGGGGGCGAATGGAGAAAAACTGTTTTTT. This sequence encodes CASSKGQGANGEKLFF.

The CDR3 DNA reads TGTGCCAGTAGTTTACAGGCCACCTACGAGCAGTACTTC. Translating it yields CASSLQATYEQYF. V is TRBV19 and J is TRBJ2-7; D perhaps matches TRBD1 (5 bases). Trimming shortened V by 5 bases and J by 2 bases, and 10 bases separated the two germline ends. Germline values: CDR1 LNHDA, CDR2 SQIVND (reference sequence). The CDR3 is 13 residues long.

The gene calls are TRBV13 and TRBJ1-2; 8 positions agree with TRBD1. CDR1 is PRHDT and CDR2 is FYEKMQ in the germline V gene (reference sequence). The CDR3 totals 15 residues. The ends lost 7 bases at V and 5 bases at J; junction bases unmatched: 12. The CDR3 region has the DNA TGTGCCAGCAACAACCGGGACAGGAGATTTTATGGCTACACCTTC. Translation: CASNNRDRRFYGYTF.

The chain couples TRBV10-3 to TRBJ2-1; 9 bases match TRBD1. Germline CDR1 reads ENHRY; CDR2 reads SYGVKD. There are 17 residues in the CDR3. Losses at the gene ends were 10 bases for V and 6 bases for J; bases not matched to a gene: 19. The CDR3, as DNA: TGTGCCACCCAACCGGGACAGGGTCGGCCTCCGGGCAATGAGCAGTTCTTC. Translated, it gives CATQPGQGRPPGNEQFF.

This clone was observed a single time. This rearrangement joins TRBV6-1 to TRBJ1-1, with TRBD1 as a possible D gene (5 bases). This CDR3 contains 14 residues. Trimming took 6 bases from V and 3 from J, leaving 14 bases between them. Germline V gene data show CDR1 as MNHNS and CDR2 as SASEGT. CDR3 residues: CASRGLTVYTEAFF. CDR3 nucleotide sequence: TGTGCCAGCAGGGGTTTGACAGTTTACACTGAAGCTTTCTTT.

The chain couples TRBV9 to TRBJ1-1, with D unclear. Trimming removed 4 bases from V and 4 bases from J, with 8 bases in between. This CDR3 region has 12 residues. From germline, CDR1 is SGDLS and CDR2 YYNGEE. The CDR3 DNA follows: TGTGCCAGCAGCCAGACGGGCACTGAAGCTTTCTTT. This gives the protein CASSQTGTEAFF. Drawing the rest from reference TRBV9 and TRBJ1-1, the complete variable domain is DSGVTQTPKHLITATGQRVTLRCSPRSGDLSVYWYQQSLDQGLQFLIQYYNGEERAKGNILERFSAQQFPDLHSELNLSSLELGDSALYFCASSQTGTEAFFGQGTRLTVV.

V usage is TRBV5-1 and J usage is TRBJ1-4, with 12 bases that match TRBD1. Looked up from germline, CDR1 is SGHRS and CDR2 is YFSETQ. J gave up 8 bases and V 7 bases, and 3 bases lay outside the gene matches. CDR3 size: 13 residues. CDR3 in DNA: TGCGCCAGCGGGACAGGGGGCGGCGAAAAACTGTTTTTT. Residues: CASGTGGGEKLFF.

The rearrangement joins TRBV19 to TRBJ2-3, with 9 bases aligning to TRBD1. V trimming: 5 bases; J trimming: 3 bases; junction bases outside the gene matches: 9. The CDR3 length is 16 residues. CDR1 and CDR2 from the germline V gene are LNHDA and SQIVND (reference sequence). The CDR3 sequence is CASSLSSGQGTDTQYF. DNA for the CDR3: TGTGCCAGTAGTTTATCCTCGGGACAGGGAACAGATACGCAGTATTTT.

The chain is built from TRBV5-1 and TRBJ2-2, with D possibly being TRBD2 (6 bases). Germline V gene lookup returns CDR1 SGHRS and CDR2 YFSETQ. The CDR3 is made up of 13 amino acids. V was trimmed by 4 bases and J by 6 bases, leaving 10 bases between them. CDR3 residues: CASSPRLAGELFF. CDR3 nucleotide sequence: TGCGCCAGCAGCCCTCGACTAGCCGGGGAGCTGTTTTTT. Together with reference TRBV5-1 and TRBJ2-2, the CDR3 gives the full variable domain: KAGVTQTPRYLIKTRGQQVTLSCSPISGHRSVSWYQQTPGQGLQFLFEYFSETQRNKGNFPGRFSGRQFSNSRSEMNVSTLELGDSALYLCASSPRLAGELFFGEGSRLTVL.

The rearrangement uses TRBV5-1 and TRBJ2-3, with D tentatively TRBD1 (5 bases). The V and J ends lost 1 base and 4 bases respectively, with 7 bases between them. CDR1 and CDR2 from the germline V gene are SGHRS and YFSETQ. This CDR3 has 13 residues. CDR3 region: CASSLTGPDTQYF. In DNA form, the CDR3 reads TGCGCCAGCAGCTTGACAGGCCCAGATACGCAGTATTTT. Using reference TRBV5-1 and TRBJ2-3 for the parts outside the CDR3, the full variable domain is KAGVTQTPRYLIKTRGQQVTLSCSPISGHRSVSWYQQTPGQGLQFLFEYFSETQRNKGNFPGRFSGRQFSNSRSEMNVSTLELGDSALYLCASSLTGPDTQYFGPGTRLTVL.

In nucleotides, the CDR3 is TGTGCCAGTAGTTTCGGGACAGGGGGTGGCTACACCTTC. Amino acid sequence: CASSFGTGGGYTF. The chain joins TRBV19 to TRBJ1-2; 11 bases are a match to TRBD1. Losses at the gene ends were 5 bases for V and 7 bases for J; bases not matched to a gene: 3. The CDR3 totals 13 residues. Germline V gene sequence: CDR1 LNHDA, CDR2 SQIVND (reference sequence).